Sequencing of this TCR beta chain was carried out in a study of cytomegalovirus exposure and HLA in healthy donors (dated by TCRdb to 2015 to 2018). About the study as a whole: According to a later analysis, one platform produced both the 100 to 150 validation repertoires and the 666 repertoires of the first cohort. The study aimed to test whether cataloging public T cell receptors could reveal signatures of past pathogen exposure. A separate validation cohort of about 110 different subjects was used in addition to the roughly 670-subject first cohort. To predict cytomegalovirus infection status, the study brought together high-throughput TCR immunosequencing, statistical association of individual TCRs with disease status, and machine learning. Broader findings and caveats from the paper: The study listed 164 TCR beta chains as associated with cytomegalovirus. Most TCR sequences were observed very rarely across donors, whereas some public TCRs were present in many individuals. Of the cluster scores, roughly 95% were above 0 in a later analysis, which found that TCRs clustered in the first cohort also tended to co-occur in the 95 to 150 validation repertoires. The authors suggested that the approach could potentially be generalized to other disease states and immunological phenotypes. Cytomegalovirus status was reported to be diagnosed by the classifier with high specificity and sensitivity in both the original and validation cohorts. In vitro tests confirmed that a few of the cytomegalovirus-associated TCR beta chains recognize cytomegalovirus antigens. A later analysis lacked HLA typing for the validation cohort, so it scored co-occurrence in that cohort across all 120 repertoires.

Library construction relied on the immunoSEQ multiplex PCR assay. Concerning the study's data processing: A statistical classification framework was built to diagnose cytomegalovirus status from the catalog of TCR beta chain sequences. TCRdb obtained this table from immuneACCESS and retained in-frame rearrangements with V and J assigned. These tables miss some clones; where compared with another copy, unresolved V genes account for less than half of the shortfall, and the remainder is unexplained. Clonal size and the V and J genes are those of that table, whereas D and trimming came from the DNA. This sample has about 340,000 clones in its table, and 86% of those were observed once. More than 0.8% of the sample is in the top ten clones. This clone was seen only a few times. No antigen is known for it. Base qualities are missing; no much larger clone stands one base away. Separate from the approximately 730-subject first cohort, the validation cohort of some 130 subjects was the group to which the donors belonged.

The germline V gene yields SGDLS for CDR1 and YYNGEE for CDR2. The CDR3 contains 12 residues, cysteine and phenylalanine counted. The entry retains the CDR3 DNA only, 36 bases that are in frame from base 1. V sheds 0 bases and J sheds 11 bases, leaving 8 bases between their ends. The sample taken for sequencing was PBMCs. This TCR was sampled from a woman younger than 35 in good health and CMV-seronegative. The chain was built from TRBV9 and TRBJ2-2; TRBD2 might be the D gene, on 6 matching bases. The CDR3 region: CASSVGRDELFF. The DNA is as follows: TGTGCCAGCAGCGTAGGGAGGGACGAGCTGTTTTTT.